These 2 T cell receptor beta chains were all obtained from the same sample, sequenced in a study of shared clonotypes between healthy human individuals. Assay used: immunoSEQ multiplex PCR; TCRdb lists only in-frame clones, some missing. The sample contains fewer than 1.6 million clones, just under 99% of which appear only once. Input material: naive CD4+ T cells sorted from blood. Noted subset: CD45RA+ positively selected. The receptors were gathered from a man aged 25-45 years in good health.

The V gene is TRBV2, the J gene TRBJ2-2; the match to TRBD2 covers 8 bases. V dropped 6 bases and J dropped 2; count of bases not matched to a gene: 5. This CDR3 is built from 15 residues. CDR1 SNHLY and CDR2 FYNNEI come from the germline V gene. The CDR3 sequence is CASRAAGVNTGELFF. CDR3 nucleotide sequence: TGTGCCAGCAGAGCAGCGGGAGTAAACACCGGGGAGCTGTTTTTT.

This chain joins TRBV29-1 and TRBJ1-5; D possibly corresponds to TRBD1 (6 bases). V was pared by 4 bases and J by 2 bases, with 9 bases between. Germline CDR1 SQVTM, CDR2 ANQGSEA. The CDR3 consists of 13 residues. The CDR3 DNA is TGCAGCGTTGCTTACAGGGGCAATCAGCCCCAGCATTTT. It is translated as CSVAYRGNQPQHF.